Following are 30 T cell receptor beta chains from one sample sequenced in a study of blood T cell repertoires in COVID-19. Assay: immunoSEQ multiplex PCR; the TCRdb copy retains only in-frame clones and omits some. The sample lists hundreds of thousands of clones, around 87% occurring once. Sequencing input: PBMCs or T cells enriched from blood (not recorded which). The receptors originated from a woman aged 25 to 39 with acute COVID-19.

The V gene is TRBV3-1 (or the pseudogene TRBV3-2), the J gene TRBJ2-3; 9 nucleotides line up with TRBD1. Per germline, CDR1 LGHDT and CDR2 YNNKEL (reference sequence). The ends lost 0 bases at V and 2 bases at J; junction bases unmatched: 3. The CDR3 totals 16 residues. CDR3: CASSQDRDRVTDTQYF. The CDR3 DNA follows: TGTGCCAGCAGCCAAGATAGGGACAGGGTCACAGATACGCAGTATTTT.

The chain is built from TRBV28 and TRBJ1-1, with TRBD1 as a possible D gene (6 bases). The CDR3 sequence is 13 residues long. V shed 6 bases and J shed 3 bases, with 11 bases lying between them. Per the germline V gene, CDR1 is MDHEN and CDR2 is SYDVKM. The CDR3 DNA follows: TGTGCCAGCAGCGGGGGGCAGGACACTGAAGCTTTCTTT. It yields the protein CASSGGQDTEAFF.

The chain links TRBV9 to TRBJ2-7, with 9 bases lining up with TRBD2. The CDR3 loop spans 16 amino acids. Germline V gene lookup returns CDR1 SGDLS and CDR2 YYNGEE. V dropped 4 bases and J dropped 4; count of bases not matched to a gene: 12. The CDR3 loop reads CASSPRGSGSGYEQYF. CDR3 sequence (DNA): TGTGCCAGCAGCCCTCGGGGTAGCGGGAGTGGATACGAGCAGTACTTC.

This sequence joins TRBV5-8 and TRBJ2-4; 7 bases agree with TRBD2. There are 15 residues in the CDR3. The V segment lost 4 bases and the J segment 7 bases; nucleotides outside the gene matches: 11. Germline lookup yields CDR1 SGHTS and CDR2 YDEGEE. CDR3 DNA: TGTGCCAGCAGCCCCGGACTAGATCGGAAGAACATTCAGTACTTC. It specifies CASSPGLDRKNIQYF.

The chain recombines TRBV6-5 with TRBJ2-2; TRBD1 agrees at 9 bases. CDR1 and CDR2 from the germline V gene are MNHEY and SVGAGI. CDR3 length: 15 amino acids. Germline trimming cut 10 bases from V and 1 base from J; bases unmatched to any gene: 7. The CDR3 region has the DNA TGTGCCACCACCGGACAGGGGCTGAACACCGGGGAGCTGTTTTTT. Its protein product is CATTGQGLNTGELFF.

The CDR3 coding sequence is TGTGCCAGCAGCGCCTCTGGGGACAGGGCCCACGAGCAGTACTTC. Encoded protein: CASSASGDRAHEQYF. V usage is TRBV7-6 and J usage is TRBJ2-7; 9 bases map to TRBD1. The trim removed 5 bases at V and 5 bases at J, leaving 10 bases unmatched. This CDR3 is 15 amino acids long. Germline CDR1 SGHVS, CDR2 FNYEAQ.

This chain uses TRBV28 with TRBJ1-1, with 7 bases lining up with TRBD1. Germline V gives CDR1 MDHEN, CDR2 SYDVKM. V lost 3 bases to trimming and J lost 7 bases; unmatched junction nucleotides: 8. The length of the CDR3 is 14 residues. The DNA for the CDR3 is TGTGCCAGCAGTTTCACAGGGGACAGATTTGAAGCTTTCTTT. It yields the protein CASSFTGDRFEAFF. The complete variable domain, with remaining parts taken from reference TRBV28 and TRBJ1-1, reads DVKVTQSSRYLVKRTGEKVFLECVQDMDHENMFWYRQDPGLGLRLIYFSYDVKMKEKGDIPEGYSVSREKKERFSLILESASTNQTSMYLCASSFTGDRFEAFFGQGTRLTVV.

The sample holds one count of this clone. The chain couples TRBV5-4 to TRBJ1-6; TRBD1 agrees at 7 bases. The CDR3 extends over 14 amino acids. Trimming at V came to 4 bases and at J to 6 bases, leaving 4 bases not matched to a gene. Per the germline V gene, CDR1 is SGHNT and CDR2 is YYREEE (reference sequence). The CDR3 DNA follows: TGTGCCAGCAGCCGACAGGGTCGTAATTCACCCCTCCACTTT. It translates to CASSRQGRNSPLHF.

This chain connects TRBV28 to TRBJ1-6; 8 nucleotides match TRBD1. Germline assignment: CDR1 MDHEN and CDR2 SYDVKM. V was clipped by 6 bases and J by 9 bases; unmatched bases: 7. This CDR3 has 14 residues. Here the CDR3 DNA reads TGTGCCAGCAGCTTCGGGACAGGTGTTTCACCCCTCCACTTT. This sequence encodes CASSFGTGVSPLHF.

This clone was recorded only once. The chain couples TRBV3-1 (or the pseudogene TRBV3-2) to TRBJ1-3; D is unclear. The CDR3 is 12 amino acids. The V end lost 1 base, the J end lost 7 bases, and 5 bases lay between the germline ends. In germline, CDR1 is LGHDT, CDR2 YNNKEL (reference sequence). CDR3 in DNA: TGTGCCAGCAGCCAAGCAGTTAACACCATATATTTT. Protein product: CASSQAVNTIYF.

This clone was observed a single time. V gene TRBV19 combines with J gene TRBJ1-1, with 7 bases that match TRBD1. Trimming at V came to 5 bases and at J to 5 bases, leaving 8 bases not matched to a gene. Germline values: CDR1 LNHDA, CDR2 SQIVND (reference sequence). The CDR3 length is 14 residues. The CDR3 DNA follows: TGTGCCAGTAGTTACAGACAGGGAGGTACTGAAGCTTTCTTT. It codes for CASSYRQGGTEAFF.

This rearrangement joins TRBV19 to TRBJ2-1; D ambiguous. V lost 5 bases and J 7 bases, leaving 9 bases between the germline ends. From germline, CDR1 is LNHDA and CDR2 SQIVND (reference sequence). There are 12 residues in the CDR3. DNA of the CDR3: TGTGCCAGTAGTCCCGGTTGGAATGAGCAGTTCTTC. Protein sequence: CASSPGWNEQFF.

The chain combines TRBV7-9 with TRBJ2-7, with 11 bases matching TRBD2. Germline V gene data show CDR1 as SEHNR and CDR2 as FQNEAQ (reference sequence). The J segment lost 1 base and the V segment lost 6 bases, leaving 11 bases of the junction unmatched. The CDR3 contains 17 residues. The CDR3 reads CASRGLADGTLSYEQYF. CDR3 nucleotide sequence: TGTGCCAGCAGGGGACTAGCGGACGGTACCTTATCCTACGAGCAGTACTTC.

The rearrangement joins TRBV5-1 to TRBJ2-2; D is undetermined. The germline V gene encodes CDR1 SGHRS and CDR2 YFSETQ. The CDR3 is made up of 16 amino acids. The V end was cut by 4 bases, the J end by 5 bases, with 18 bases between. This chain's CDR3 is CASSPGTPLATGELFF. The CDR3 region has the DNA TGCGCCAGCAGCCCAGGAACTCCCCTCGCTACCGGGGAGCTGTTTTTT.

This chain links TRBV11-1 with TRBJ1-1, with D unresolved. The germline V and J ends were trimmed by 6 bases and 7 bases, with 15 bases remaining between them. Germline lookup yields CDR1 SGHAT and CDR2 FQDESV (reference sequence). The CDR3 length is 13 residues. CDR3 nucleotide sequence: TGTGCCAGCAGTCAGCAGGTTCTCGTTGAAGCTTTCTTT. Its translation is CASSQQVLVEAFF. Full variable domain (outside the CDR3, taken from reference TRBV11-1 and TRBJ1-1): EAEVAQSPRYKITEKSQAVAFWCDPISGHATLYWYRQILGQGPELLVQFQDESVVDDSQLPKDRFSAERLKGVDSTLKIQPAELGDSAMYLCASSQQVLVEAFFGQGTRLTVV.

The DNA for the CDR3 is TGTGCCGCGCAACCCGGGACAGGCGAAGAGACCCAGTACTTC. Translating it yields CAAQPGTGEETQYF. V is TRBV10-3 and J is TRBJ2-5; 8 bases are shared with TRBD1. The CDR3 covers 14 residues. V gave up 11 bases and J gave up 3 bases; unmatched junction bases: 11. CDR1 and CDR2 from the germline V gene are ENHRY and SYGVKD.

Regarding this clone: An end of the junction differs from the germline gene, which may be a read error. This chain uses TRBV7-3 with TRBJ2-2; no clear D gene. CDR3 length: 14 amino acids. Germline CDR1 SGHTA, CDR2 FQGTGA. The CDR3 DNA is TGTGCCAGCAGCCTAACCATGAACACCGGGGAGCTGTTTTTT. Its translation is CASSLTMNTGELFF.

The chain couples TRBV24-1 to TRBJ2-3; D is perhaps TRBD1 (5 bases). The CDR3 is 13 amino acids. V was pared by 5 bases and J by 2 bases, with 7 bases between. CDR1 is KGHDR, CDR2 SFDVKD, per germline. CDR3 protein: CATSAGHTDTQYF. The CDR3 nucleotides are TGTGCCACCAGTGCAGGGCACACAGATACGCAGTATTTT.

This sequence joins TRBV7-2 and TRBJ2-3; D may be TRBD1 (5 bases). CDR1 is SGHTA and CDR2 is FQGNSA in the germline V gene. The CDR3 length is 15 residues. The V end lost 1 base, the J end lost 4 bases, and 12 bases lay between the germline ends. The CDR3 DNA sequence: TGTGCCAGCAGCTTAGGTGGGCAGGGCGCAGATACGCAGTATTTT. Protein sequence: CASSLGGQGADTQYF.

This chain uses TRBV6-5 with TRBJ1-6; 7 nucleotides match TRBD1. V was pared by 4 bases and J by 7 bases, with 10 bases of the junction left unmatched. There are 16 residues in the CDR3. The germline V gene encodes CDR1 MNHEY and CDR2 SVGAGI. CDR3 protein: CASSSRQGSKNSPLHF. For the CDR3, the DNA is TGTGCCAGCAGTTCCCGACAGGGAAGTAAGAATTCACCCCTCCACTTT.

J is TRBJ1-6 and V is TRBV4-1, with 7 bases identical to TRBD1. There are 17 residues in the CDR3. V was pared by 3 bases and J by 2 bases, with 7 bases of the junction left unmatched. Germline V gene data show CDR1 as MGHRA and CDR2 as YSYEKL. As DNA, the CDR3 is TGCGCCAGCAGCCACGACCGAGGGACAGCCTATAATTCACCCCTCCACTTT. Translated, it gives CASSHDRGTAYNSPLHF.

J is TRBJ2-2 and V is TRBV29-1, with 9 bases aligning to TRBD1. This CDR3 has 17 amino acids. The germline V gene has CDR1 SQVTM and CDR2 ANQGSEA. With V trimmed by 5 bases and J by 1 base, 11 bases remained unmatched. CDR3 DNA: TGCAGCGTTCTTGGCCTTCGGACAGGGGTGAACACCGGGGAGCTGTTTTTT. This encodes CSVLGLRTGVNTGELFF.

V gene TRBV18 combines with J gene TRBJ1-1; 8 bases map to TRBD1. This CDR3 contains 14 residues. Germline V gives CDR1 KGHSH, CDR2 LQKENI. The V gene end was trimmed by 4 bases and the J gene end by 7 bases; junction bases not matched to a gene: 8. As DNA, the CDR3 is TGTGCCAGCTCACGTATCAGGGGGCACGATGAAGCTTTCTTT. It codes for CASSRIRGHDEAFF. Using reference TRBV18 and TRBJ1-1 for the parts outside the CDR3, the full variable domain is NAGVMQNPRHLVRRRGQEARLRCSPMKGHSHVYWYRQLPEEGLKFMVYLQKENIIDESGMPKERFSAEFPKEGPSILRIQQVVRGDSAAYFCASSRIRGHDEAFFGQGTRLTVV.

The chain carries TRBV6-4 and TRBJ2-1; TRBD1 aligns across 8 bases. The CDR3 has 15 residues. V lost 2 bases, J lost 6 bases, and 6 bases stayed unmatched. The germline V gene encodes CDR1 MRHNA and CDR2 SNTAGT. The CDR3 protein is CASSDQGQGGNEQFF. In DNA, the CDR3 is TGTGCCAGCAGTGACCAAGGACAGGGCGGCAATGAGCAGTTCTTC.

This clone was seen only a few times. J is TRBJ2-5 and V is TRBV5-6; D call uncertain. Germline CDR1 SGHDT, CDR2 YYEEEE. V lost 3 bases and J 2 bases, leaving 14 bases between the germline ends. This CDR3 has 15 amino acids. CDR3 loop: CASSSNEARQETQYF. CDR3 in DNA: TGTGCCAGCAGCTCAAACGAGGCACGACAAGAGACCCAGTACTTC.

In this sample, this clone turned up a few times. The rearrangement uses TRBV28 and TRBJ2-1; a weak D match, TRBD2 (6 bases). The V gene lost 4 bases and the J gene lost 2 bases, with 12 bases spanning the gap. Germline CDR1 MDHEN, CDR2 SYDVKM. There are 15 residues in the CDR3. The CDR3 region has the DNA TGTGCCAGCAGTTGGGTCGGGGGTCCCTACAATGAGCAGTTCTTC. Translated: CASSWVGGPYNEQFF.

In its sample, this clone was seen a few times. The V gene is TRBV7-8, the J gene TRBJ2-2; 13 nucleotides line up with TRBD2. Per the germline V gene, CDR1 is SGHVS and CDR2 is FQNEAQ. With 5 bases clipped from V and 2 bases from J, the junction kept 5 bases outside the gene matches. The CDR3 loop spans 17 amino acids. CDR3 in amino acids: CASSKRTSGGNTGELFF. CDR3 sequence (DNA): TGTGCCAGCAGCAAAAGGACTAGCGGGGGAAACACCGGGGAGCTGTTTTTT.

This chain uses TRBV30 with TRBJ1-5; no reliable D call. Germline V gene data show CDR1 as GTSNPN and CDR2 as SVGIG (reference sequence). This CDR3 has 13 amino acids. V lost 5 bases and J lost 7, with 15 bases in between. The CDR3: CAWGSGPGQPQHF. The CDR3 nucleotides read TGTGCCTGGGGATCGGGTCCTGGACAGCCCCAGCATTTT. The variable domain in full, completed from reference TRBV30 and TRBJ1-5, reads SQTIHQWPATLVQPVGSPLSLECTVEGTSNPNLYWYRQAAGRGLQLLFYSVGIGQISSEVPQNLSASRPQDRQFILSSKKLLLSDSGFYLCAWGSGPGQPQHFGDGTRLSIL.

V usage is TRBV15 and J usage is TRBJ2-3, with D tentatively TRBD2 (6 bases). The CDR3 extends over 13 amino acids. Germline CDR1 reads LNHNV; CDR2 reads YYDKDF (reference sequence). V lost 0 bases to trimming and J lost 5 bases, with 6 bases between them. This CDR3 is CATSREGGDTQYF. DNA of the CDR3: TGTGCCACCAGCAGAGAGGGGGGAGATACGCAGTATTTT.

The chain recombines TRBV18 with TRBJ1-1; D perhaps matches TRBD1 (5 bases). V was clipped by 2 bases and J by 0 bases, with 19 bases between them. The germline gives CDR1 KGHSH, CDR2 LQKENI. This CDR3 contains 18 residues. The CDR3 protein is CASSPSGQSAAMNTEAFF. In nucleotides, the CDR3 is TGTGCCAGCTCACCATCCGGACAATCTGCGGCGATGAACACTGAAGCTTTCTTT.